The 30 T cell receptor beta chains reported below all come from one sample, sequenced in a study of shared clonotypes between healthy human individuals. The protocol was immunoSEQ multiplex PCR, while the TCRdb copy is restricted to in-frame clones and leaves out a portion. The repertoire holds approximately 1.5 million clones, 98% seen once, with 0.45% in the top ten. Sequencing was carried out using naive CD4+ T cells sorted from blood. Subset noted: CD45RA+ positively selected. The receptors shown here come from a man aged 25 to 40 in good health.

The chain carries TRBV7-9 and TRBJ1-2; D is perhaps TRBD1 (5 bases). V was clipped by 5 bases and J by 3 bases, with 25 bases between them. This CDR3 is 18 amino acids long. The germline gives CDR1 SEHNR, CDR2 FQNEAQ (reference sequence). In DNA, the CDR3 is TGTGCCAGCAGCCGTCTTTCGGCCAGGGTACGATTGGACTATGGCTACACCTTC. Its protein is CASSRLSARVRLDYGYTF.

V gene TRBV20-1 combines with J gene TRBJ2-7; 9 bases are shared with TRBD2. Germline lookup yields CDR1 DFQATT and CDR2 SNEGSKA (reference sequence). The CDR3 covers 11 residues. J lost 5 bases, V lost 7 bases, and 3 bases had no gene match. The CDR3, as DNA: TGCAGTGGGACTAGCGTTGACGAGCAGTACTTC. This encodes CSGTSVDEQYF.

This chain joins TRBV5-4 and TRBJ2-7; TRBD1 matches 7 bases. Germline V CDR1 and CDR2: SGHNT, YYREEE (reference sequence). V dropped 7 bases and J dropped 3; count of bases not matched to a gene: 10. The CDR3 is 14 residues long. CDR3 amino acids: CASGTGVGGYEQYF. The CDR3 coding sequence is TGTGCCAGCGGTACAGGGGTAGGGGGCTACGAGCAGTACTTC.

The rearrangement links TRBV11-2 to TRBJ2-4, with 11 bases identical to TRBD1. Per the germline V gene, CDR1 is SGHAT and CDR2 is FQNNGV. V was clipped by 1 base and J by 7 bases; unmatched bases: 6. The CDR3 consists of 16 residues. The CDR3 protein is CASSLGWTGGANIQYF. Written as DNA, the CDR3 is TGTGCCAGCAGCTTAGGCTGGACAGGGGGCGCGAACATTCAGTACTTC.

The V call is TRBV27, the J call TRBJ1-5, with D possibly TRBD1 on 5 matching bases. Per germline, CDR1 MNHEY and CDR2 SMNVEV (reference sequence). The CDR3 has 16 amino acids. V was trimmed by 6 bases and J by 4 bases, leaving 19 bases between them. CDR3 residues: CASRGSGEQVNQPQHF. DNA for the CDR3: TGTGCCAGCAGAGGCTCCGGGGAACAGGTTAATCAGCCCCAGCATTTT.

The rearrangement joins TRBV7-2 to TRBJ1-5; 9 bases match TRBD1. The CDR3 covers 15 residues. From germline, CDR1 is SGHTA and CDR2 FQGNSA. The junction had 6 bases not matched to a gene; V was cut back by 3 bases and J by 6 bases. The CDR3 spells CASSFGQGYGQPQHF. CDR3 DNA: TGTGCCAGCAGCTTTGGACAGGGGTATGGTCAGCCCCAGCATTTT.

This sequence joins TRBV7-2 and TRBJ1-5; D gene unclear. Trimming removed 5 bases from V and 1 base from J, with 9 bases in between. Germline assignment: CDR1 SGHTA and CDR2 FQGNSA. This CDR3 has 14 residues. The CDR3 nucleotides are TGTGCCAGCAGCCCAGCCATAAGCAATCAGCCCCAGCATTTT. Its protein product is CASSPAISNQPQHF.

This chain uses TRBV15 with TRBJ2-7; D might be TRBD1 or TRBD2, each matching 5 bases. The germline V gene has CDR1 LNHNV and CDR2 YYDKDF (reference sequence). Trimming removed 0 bases from V and 3 bases from J, with 12 bases in between. The CDR3 has 15 residues. The CDR3 nucleotides are TGTGCCACCAGCAGAGATCGGGACGTCAGCTACGAGCAGTACTTC. It codes for CATSRDRDVSYEQYF.

This rearrangement joins TRBV29-1 to TRBJ1-2; D gene unclear. The germline gives CDR1 SQVTM, CDR2 ANQGSEA. Trimming pared 5 bases from V and 5 bases from J, leaving 12 bases between. The CDR3 covers 12 residues. The CDR3 DNA sequence: TGCAGCGTTAAGGAGACCATTTATGGCTACACCTTC. Residues: CSVKETIYGYTF. The whole variable domain, remainder taken from reference TRBV29-1 and TRBJ1-2, is SAVISQKPSRDICQRGTSLTIQCQVDSQVTMMFWYRQQPGQSLTLIATANQGSEATYESGFVIDKFPISRPNLTFSTLTVSNMSPEDSSIYLCSVKETIYGYTFGSGTRLTVV.

This chain connects TRBV6-5 to TRBJ2-5; 7 nucleotides align to TRBD1. Germline CDR1 MNHEY, CDR2 SVGAGI. The CDR3 is 16 residues long. The J segment lost 4 bases and the V segment lost 2 bases, leaving 10 bases of the junction unmatched. The CDR3 DNA follows: TGTGCCAGCAGTTACGAGGGGGCAGGAAAGGGAGAGACCCAGTACTTC. This codes for CASSYEGAGKGETQYF.

The V gene is TRBV18, the J gene TRBJ2-3, with a weak D call TRBD2 (5 bases). This CDR3 is 14 amino acids long. Per the germline V gene, CDR1 is KGHSH and CDR2 is LQKENI. Deletions cut 3 bases from V and 10 bases from J, with 17 bases between. DNA for the CDR3: TGTGCCAGCTCACCCCCCGCCGAGGGTTACGCGCAGTATTTT. Protein product: CASSPPAEGYAQYF. Full variable domain (rest looked up from reference TRBV18 and TRBJ2-3): NAGVMQNPRHLVRRRGQEARLRCSPMKGHSHVYWYRQLPEEGLKFMVYLQKENIIDESGMPKERFSAEFPKEGPSILRIQQVVRGDSAAYFCASSPPAEGYAQYFGPGTRLTVL.

The chain combines TRBV14 with TRBJ2-1; the D is unclear. V was cut by 8 bases and J by 7 bases, with 6 bases left in between. This CDR3 has 10 residues. Germline-derived CDR1 and CDR2 are SGHDN and FVKESK. The CDR3 nucleotides are TGTGCCAGCGGAACTAATGAGCAGTTCTTC. Translated, it gives CASGTNEQFF.

V and J are TRBV7-7 and TRBJ2-5; 7 nucleotides match TRBD2. The junction had 9 bases not matched to a gene; V was cut back by 3 bases and J by 5 bases. Germline V gene lookup returns CDR1 SSHAT and CDR2 FNYEAQ (reference sequence). The CDR3 runs to 15 residues. CDR3 bases: TGTGCCAGCAGCTTTCGCGGGAGCCCGGGCGAGACCCAGTACTTC. Translating it yields CASSFRGSPGETQYF.

The J gene is TRBJ2-5, the V gene TRBV18; no reliable D call. This CDR3 spans 13 amino acids. Germline V gene data show CDR1 as KGHSH and CDR2 as LQKENI. V lost 1 base, J lost 3 bases, and 6 bases lay in between. Here the CDR3 reads CASSPQGKETQYF. The CDR3 DNA follows: TGTGCCAGCTCACCACAGGGTAAAGAGACCCAGTACTTC.

This chain links TRBV10-3 with TRBJ1-2; D possibly corresponds to TRBD1 (5 bases). The CDR3 is 13 residues long. The V gene lost 7 bases and the J gene lost 6 bases, with 15 bases spanning the gap. CDR1 is ENHRY, CDR2 SYGVKD, per germline. The CDR3 loop reads CAIITRAHDGYTF. CDR3 DNA: TGTGCCATCATTACCAGGGCTCACGATGGCTACACCTTC.

The chain employs TRBV5-4 and TRBJ2-7; D gene uncertain. From germline, CDR1 is SGHNT and CDR2 YYREEE (reference sequence). The CDR3 totals 15 residues. V lost 0 bases to trimming and J lost 2 bases, with 12 bases between them. CDR3 amino acids: CASSLVRQSAYEQYF. The CDR3 DNA is TGTGCCAGCAGCTTGGTGCGTCAAAGCGCCTACGAGCAGTACTTC.

The rearrangement uses TRBV28 and TRBJ1-1, with D hard to call. Per germline, CDR1 MDHEN and CDR2 SYDVKM. The CDR3 is 13 amino acids. Trimming removed 7 bases from V and 1 base from J, with 10 bases in between. The CDR3 DNA follows: TGTGCCAGCAATGTCCAAACGAACACTGAAGCTTTCTTT. Translation gives CASNVQTNTEAFF.

J is TRBJ2-3 and V is TRBV15; D is perhaps TRBD2 (6 bases). This CDR3 is 16 amino acids long. V was clipped by 1 base and J by 5 bases, with 16 bases between them. Germline V gives CDR1 LNHNV, CDR2 YYDKDF (reference sequence). The CDR3 region is CATSRGFGREVDTQYF. CDR3 DNA sequence: TGTGCCACCAGCAGAGGGTTCGGGAGAGAAGTAGATACGCAGTATTTT.

V is TRBV5-6 and J is TRBJ2-7, with D unclear. Germline loops: CDR1 SGHDT, CDR2 YYEEEE. Trimming shortened V by 4 bases and J by 3 bases, and 8 bases separated the two germline ends. The CDR3 runs to 12 residues. CDR3 sequence reads: CASSPGRYEQYF. CDR3 nucleotides: TGTGCCAGCAGCCCGGGTCGCTACGAGCAGTACTTC.

J is TRBJ1-4 and V is TRBV18; 7 bases line up with TRBD1. The CDR3 runs 13 residues. The V gene end was trimmed by 9 bases and the J gene end by 7 bases; junction bases not matched to a gene: 8. The germline V gene encodes CDR1 KGHSH and CDR2 LQKENI. CDR3 loop: CASYTGVGEKLFF. The CDR3, as DNA: TGTGCCAGTTACACAGGGGTCGGTGAAAAACTGTTTTTT.

Worth noting for this clone: The junction departs from the called germline gene at one end, perhaps through a read error. This rearrangement joins TRBV7-7 to TRBJ2-7, with TRBD1 as a possible D gene (5 bases). CDR1 is SSHAT, CDR2 FNYEAQ, per germline (reference sequence). The CDR3 has 14 residues. The CDR3 is CASSLGQGLYEQYF. CDR3 nucleotide sequence: TGTGCTAGCAGCTTAGGGCAGGGCCTATACGAGCAGTACTTC.

This clone showed up just once. This sequence joins TRBV10-3 and TRBJ1-4, with D uncertain. The CDR3 is 13 amino acids. CDR1 and CDR2 (germline): ENHRY, SYGVKD. Trimming removed 4 bases at V and 3 bases at J, with 6 bases between. The CDR3 region is CAISVQSNEKLFF. The CDR3 DNA is TGTGCCATCAGTGTCCAGTCTAATGAAAAACTGTTTTTT.

V usage is TRBV5-6 and J usage is TRBJ2-7, with D perhaps TRBD1 (5 bases). Trimming left V 3 bases short and J 7 bases short, with 8 bases between. Germline V lookup: CDR1 SGHDT, CDR2 YYEEEE. There are 11 residues in the CDR3. Written as DNA, the CDR3 is TGTGCCAGCAGCTCAGGGTGGGAGCAGTACTTC. Its translation is CASSSGWEQYF.

This chain connects TRBV5-1 to TRBJ2-5; D not certain. This CDR3 has 14 amino acids. V lost 3 bases and J 2 bases, leaving 11 bases between the germline ends. CDR1 is SGHRS and CDR2 is YFSETQ in the germline V gene. This chain's CDR3 is CASSYQSIQETQYF. The CDR3 bases are TGCGCCAGCAGCTACCAATCCATACAAGAGACCCAGTACTTC.

The chain uses TRBV9 and TRBJ2-7; D is possibly TRBD1 or TRBD2 (6 bases each). V lost 2 bases, J lost 5 bases, and 20 bases lay in between. Germline CDR1 is SGDLS and CDR2 is YYNGEE. The CDR3 is made up of 16 amino acids. The CDR3 is CASSVRDTDFFNEQYF. The CDR3 DNA is TGTGCCAGCAGCGTGCGGGACACCGACTTTTTTAACGAGCAGTACTTC.

This clone was recorded once. The chain has TRBV28 and TRBJ1-2; 12 bases are shared with TRBD1. With V trimmed by 5 bases and J by 10 bases, 5 bases remained unmatched. Germline CDR1 is MDHEN and CDR2 is SYDVKM. This CDR3 contains 13 residues. CDR3 region: CASSGDRGRDYTF. CDR3 in DNA: TGTGCCAGCAGTGGGGACAGGGGGCGGGACTACACCTTC.

This clone was seen only once. This chain's CDR3 is CASRQLSGDYNEQFF. As DNA, the CDR3 is TGTGCCAGCAGACAACTTAGCGGGGACTACAATGAGCAGTTCTTC. The chain has TRBV7-9 and TRBJ2-1; 8 nucleotides align to TRBD2. With 6 bases clipped from V and 3 bases from J, the junction kept 7 bases outside the gene matches. The CDR3 length is 15 residues. From germline, CDR1 is SEHNR and CDR2 FQNEAQ (reference sequence).

This rearrangement joins TRBV30 to TRBJ2-1; 8 nucleotides agree with TRBD2. The CDR3 runs to 13 residues. Losses at the gene ends were 4 bases for V and 6 bases for J; bases not matched to a gene: 5. Germline assignment: CDR1 GTSNPN and CDR2 SVGIG (reference sequence). CDR3 in DNA: TGTGCCTGGATCCGGACTAGCTCCAATGAGCAGTTCTTC. Translated, it gives CAWIRTSSNEQFF. The variable domain in full, with the rest retrieved from reference TRBV30 and TRBJ2-1, is SQTIHQWPATLVQPVGSPLSLECTVEGTSNPNLYWYRQAAGRGLQLLFYSVGIGQISSEVPQNLSASRPQDRQFILSSKKLLLSDSGFYLCAWIRTSSNEQFFGPGTRLTVL.

The chain joins TRBV28 to TRBJ2-5, with D possibly matching TRBD2 (6 bases). V lost 5 bases to trimming and J lost 2 bases, with 12 bases between them. The CDR3 spans 14 residues. Germline V lookup: CDR1 MDHEN, CDR2 SYDVKM. CDR3 sequence reads: CASSLGGAQETQYF. The CDR3 DNA is TGTGCCAGCAGTCTGGGGGGTGCTCAAGAGACCCAGTACTTC. Variable domain in full (rest from reference TRBV28 and TRBJ2-5): DVKVTQSSRYLVKRTGEKVFLECVQDMDHENMFWYRQDPGLGLRLIYFSYDVKMKEKGDIPEGYSVSREKKERFSLILESASTNQTSMYLCASSLGGAQETQYFGPGTRLLVL.

The chain employs TRBV28 and TRBJ2-7; 9 bases align to TRBD1. The germline gives CDR1 MDHEN, CDR2 SYDVKM. J lost 3 bases, V lost 6 bases, and 3 bases had no gene match. This CDR3 comprises 13 residues. CDR3 bases: TGTGCCAGCAGCCAGGACAGGGGCTACGAGCAGTACTTC. Amino acid sequence: CASSQDRGYEQYF.